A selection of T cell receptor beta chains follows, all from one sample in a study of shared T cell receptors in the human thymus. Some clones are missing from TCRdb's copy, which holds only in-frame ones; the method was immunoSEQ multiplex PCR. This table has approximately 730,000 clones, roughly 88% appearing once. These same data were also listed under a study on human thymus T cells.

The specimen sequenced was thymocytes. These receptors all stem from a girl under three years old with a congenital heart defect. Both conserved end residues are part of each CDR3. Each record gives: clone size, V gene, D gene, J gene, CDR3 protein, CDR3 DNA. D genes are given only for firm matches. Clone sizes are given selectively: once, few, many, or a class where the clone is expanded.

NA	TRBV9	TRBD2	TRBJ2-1	CASSSGLAGGLYNEQFF	TGTGCCAGCAGCTCAGGACTAGCGGGGGGGCTATACAATGAGCAGTTCTTC
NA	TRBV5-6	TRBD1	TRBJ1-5	CASSFRGQRQPQHF	TGTGCCAGCAGCTTCAGGGGACAGCGGCAGCCCCAGCATTTT
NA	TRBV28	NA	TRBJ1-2	CASSRETALYGYTF	TGTGCCAGCAGTCGCGAGACAGCACTGTATGGCTACACCTTC
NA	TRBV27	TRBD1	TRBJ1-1	CASSGQGKNTEAFF	TGTGCCAGCAGCGGACAGGGAAAGAACACTGAAGCTTTCTTT
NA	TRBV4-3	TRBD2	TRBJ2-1	CASSQESTSAGSYNEQFF	TGCGCCAGCAGCCAAGAGTCGACTAGCGCCGGCTCCTACAATGAGCAGTTCTTC
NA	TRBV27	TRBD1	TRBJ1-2	CASSPGQGSTYGYTF	TGTGCCAGCAGTCCGGGACAGGGGTCTACCTATGGCTACACCTTC
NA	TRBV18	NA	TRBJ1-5	CASSPPVTGIVCGNQPQHF	TGTGCCAGCTCACCACCTGTCACAGGGATTGTCTGTGGCAATCAGCCCCAGCATTTT
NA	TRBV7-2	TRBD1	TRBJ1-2	CASSLPDRGGGYTF	TGTGCCAGCAGCTTGCCCGACAGGGGAGGGGGCTACACCTTC
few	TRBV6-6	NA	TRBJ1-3	CASSYSSPGNTIYF	TGTGCCAGCAGTTACTCGAGCCCGGGAAACACCATATATTTT
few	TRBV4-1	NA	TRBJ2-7	CASSQAGDRYEQYF	TGCGCCAGCAGCCAGGCAGGGGACCGCTACGAGCAGTACTTC
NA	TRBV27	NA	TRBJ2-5	CASRSPGLGQETQYF	TGTGCCAGCAGGTCACCAGGGCTGGGGCAGGAGACCCAGTACTTC
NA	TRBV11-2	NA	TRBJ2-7	CASSHRTNEQYF	TGTGCCAGCAGCCACAGGACTAACGAGCAGTACTTC
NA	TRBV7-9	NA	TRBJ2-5	CASSFGGWVETQYF	TGTGCCAGCAGCTTTGGGGGCTGGGTGGAGACCCAGTACTTC
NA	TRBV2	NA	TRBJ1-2	CASSKTNNDRTDLNYGYTF	TGTGCCAGCAGCAAAACTAACAACGACAGGACCGACCTTAACTATGGCTACACCTTC
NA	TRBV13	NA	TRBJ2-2	CASSPKVGANTGELFF	TGTGCCAGCAGCCCGAAAGTGGGCGCGAACACCGGGGAGCTGTTTTTT
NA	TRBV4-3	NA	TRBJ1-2	CASSQETWDTLPASGYTF	TGCGCCAGCAGCCAAGAGACTTGGGACACCCTGCCAGCGTCTGGCTACACCTTC
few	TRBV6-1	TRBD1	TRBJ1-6	CASSESRPGQGTESYNSPLHF	TGTGCCAGCAGTGAATCAAGGCCGGGACAGGGGACGGAGTCCTATAATTCACCCCTCCACTTT
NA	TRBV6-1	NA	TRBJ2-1	CASSESFVRAGGLYNEQFF	TGTGCCAGCAGTGAATCCTTTGTGAGGGCAGGAGGCCTATACAATGAGCAGTTCTTC
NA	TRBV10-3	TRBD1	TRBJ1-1	CAMRTGVGEAFF	TGTGCCATGAGGACAGGGGTAGGTGAAGCTTTCTTT
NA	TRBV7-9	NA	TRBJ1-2	CASTFTSDRDYGYTF	TGTGCCAGCACCTTTACCAGCGACAGAGACTATGGCTACACCTTC
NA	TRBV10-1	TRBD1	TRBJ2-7	CASSDSGDRGYEQYF	TGCGCCAGCAGTGACAGTGGTGACAGGGGCTACGAGCAGTACTTC
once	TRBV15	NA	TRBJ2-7	CATSRVVWRPPEYF	TGTGCCACCAGCAGAGTGGTCTGGAGACCCCCGGAGTACTTC
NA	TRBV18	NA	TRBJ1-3	CASSPLTGYSGNTIYF	TGTGCCAGCTCACCATTGACAGGATACTCTGGAAACACCATATATTTT
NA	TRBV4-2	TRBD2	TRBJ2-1	CASSLTSGVYNEQFF	TGTGCCAGCAGCCTTACTAGCGGGGTCTACAATGAGCAGTTCTTC
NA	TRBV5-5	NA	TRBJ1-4	CASTLRAGDNEKLFF	TGTGCCAGCACCCTTAGGGCGGGGGATAATGAAAAACTGTTTTTT